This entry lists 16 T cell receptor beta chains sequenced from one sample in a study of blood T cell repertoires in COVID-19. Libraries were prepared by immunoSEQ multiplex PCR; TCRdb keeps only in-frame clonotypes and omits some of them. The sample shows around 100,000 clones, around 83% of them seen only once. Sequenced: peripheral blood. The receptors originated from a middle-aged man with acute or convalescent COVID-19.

CDR3 sequence (DNA): TGTGCCAGCAGATTCAGCGGGAGGATCACAGATACGCAGTATTTT. It yields the protein CASRFSGRITDTQYF. V usage is TRBV6-5 and J usage is TRBJ2-3, with TRBD2 matching 9 bases. J gave up 2 bases and V 6 bases, and 6 bases lay outside the gene matches. The germline CDR1 and CDR2 sequences are MNHEY and SVGAGI. The CDR3 length is 15 residues.

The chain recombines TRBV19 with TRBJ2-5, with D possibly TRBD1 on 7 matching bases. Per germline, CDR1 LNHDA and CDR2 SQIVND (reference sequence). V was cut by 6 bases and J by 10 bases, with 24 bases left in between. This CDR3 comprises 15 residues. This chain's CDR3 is CASSQGRGQMVVQYF. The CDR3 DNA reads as TGTGCCAGTAGCCAAGGGCGGGGACAGATGGTGGTCCAGTACTTC.

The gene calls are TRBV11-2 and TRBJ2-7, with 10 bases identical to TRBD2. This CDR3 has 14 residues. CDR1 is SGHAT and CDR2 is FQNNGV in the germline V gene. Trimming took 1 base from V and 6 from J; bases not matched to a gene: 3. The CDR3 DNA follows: TGTGCCAGCAGCTTAGTAGCGGGAGGCGGCGAGCAGTACTTC. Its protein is CASSLVAGGGEQYF.

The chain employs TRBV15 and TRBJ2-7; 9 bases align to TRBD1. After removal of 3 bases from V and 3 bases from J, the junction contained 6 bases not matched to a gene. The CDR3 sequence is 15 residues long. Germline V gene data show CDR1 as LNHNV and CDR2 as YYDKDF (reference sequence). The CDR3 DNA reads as TGTGCCACCAGCAGGAGCAGGGGACAGGGCTACGAGCAGTACTTC. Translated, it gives CATSRSRGQGYEQYF.

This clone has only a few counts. The CDR3: CASSQGTDSNQPQHF. DNA for the CDR3: TGCGCCAGCAGCCAAGGGACAGATAGCAATCAGCCCCAGCATTTT. The J gene is TRBJ1-5, the V gene TRBV4-1, with a tentative D call TRBD1 (6 bases). From germline, CDR1 is MGHRA and CDR2 YSYEKL. The CDR3 runs 15 residues. V was trimmed by 1 base and J by 0 bases, leaving 7 bases between them.

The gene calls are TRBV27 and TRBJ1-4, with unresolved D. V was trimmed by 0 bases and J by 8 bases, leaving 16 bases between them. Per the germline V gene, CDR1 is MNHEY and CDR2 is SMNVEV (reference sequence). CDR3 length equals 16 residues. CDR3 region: CASSLSITGVGEKLFF. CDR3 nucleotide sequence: TGTGCCAGCAGTTTATCGATAACGGGAGTGGGAGAAAAACTGTTTTTT.

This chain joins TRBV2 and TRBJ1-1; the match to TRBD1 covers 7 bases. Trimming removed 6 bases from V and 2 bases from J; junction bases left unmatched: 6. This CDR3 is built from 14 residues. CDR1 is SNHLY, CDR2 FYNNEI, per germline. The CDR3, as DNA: TGTGCCAGCAGGACCGGGACAGCTAACACTGAAGCTTTCTTT. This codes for CASRTGTANTEAFF.

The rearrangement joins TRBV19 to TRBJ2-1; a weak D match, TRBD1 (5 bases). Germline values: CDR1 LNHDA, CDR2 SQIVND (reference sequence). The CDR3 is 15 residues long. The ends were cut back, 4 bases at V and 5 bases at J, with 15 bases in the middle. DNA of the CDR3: TGTGCCAGTAGTAAAGGCAGGGTTCTGAACAATGAGCAGTTCTTC. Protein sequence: CASSKGRVLNNEQFF.

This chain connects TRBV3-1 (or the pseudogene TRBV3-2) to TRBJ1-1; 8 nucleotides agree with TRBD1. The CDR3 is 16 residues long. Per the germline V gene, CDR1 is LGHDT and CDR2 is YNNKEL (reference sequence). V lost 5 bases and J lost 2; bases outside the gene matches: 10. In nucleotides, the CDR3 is TGTGCCAGCAGCTTTCGACAGGGGACCCCAAACACTGAAGCTTTCTTT. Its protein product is CASSFRQGTPNTEAFF.

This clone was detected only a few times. CDR3 in DNA: TGTGCCAGCAGCCAACTTGGACAGCCGAACACTGAAGCTTTCTTT. It translates to CASSQLGQPNTEAFF. The chain carries TRBV3-1 (or the pseudogene TRBV3-2) and TRBJ1-1; D is perhaps TRBD1 (6 bases). The CDR3 loop spans 15 amino acids. The germline V gene has CDR1 LGHDT and CDR2 YNNKEL (reference sequence). The ends were cut back, 2 bases at V and 1 base at J, with 11 bases in the middle.

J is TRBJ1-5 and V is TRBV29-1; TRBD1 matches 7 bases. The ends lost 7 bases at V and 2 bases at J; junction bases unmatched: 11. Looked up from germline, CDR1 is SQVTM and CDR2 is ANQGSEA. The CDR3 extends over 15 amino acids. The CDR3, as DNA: TGCAGCGCTTTAGTTCAGGGGGTTGGCAATCAGCCCCAGCATTTT. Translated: CSALVQGVGNQPQHF. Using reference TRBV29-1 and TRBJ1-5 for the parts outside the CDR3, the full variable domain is SAVISQKPSRDICQRGTSLTIQCQVDSQVTMMFWYRQQPGQSLTLIATANQGSEATYESGFVIDKFPISRPNLTFSTLTVSNMSPEDSSIYLCSALVQGVGNQPQHFGDGTRLSIL.

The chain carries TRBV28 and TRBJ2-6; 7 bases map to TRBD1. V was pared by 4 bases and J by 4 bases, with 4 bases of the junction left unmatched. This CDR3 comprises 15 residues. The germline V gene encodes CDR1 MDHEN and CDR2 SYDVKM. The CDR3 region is CASSSTGAGANVLTF. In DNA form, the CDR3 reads TGTGCCAGCAGTTCCACAGGGGCCGGGGCCAACGTCCTGACTTTC.

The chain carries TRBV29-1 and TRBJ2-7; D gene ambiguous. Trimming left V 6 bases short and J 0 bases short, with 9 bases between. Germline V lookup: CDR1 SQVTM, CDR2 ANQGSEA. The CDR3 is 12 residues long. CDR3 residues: CSVADFSYEQYF. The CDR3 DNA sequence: TGCAGCGTGGCAGACTTCTCCTACGAGCAGTACTTC.

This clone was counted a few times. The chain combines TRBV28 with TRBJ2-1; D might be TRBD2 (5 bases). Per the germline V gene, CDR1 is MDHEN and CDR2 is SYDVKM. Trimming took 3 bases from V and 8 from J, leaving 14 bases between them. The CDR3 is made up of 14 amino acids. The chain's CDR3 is CASSLRVSRHEQFF. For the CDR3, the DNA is TGTGCCAGCAGTTTGAGGGTATCAAGGCATGAGCAGTTCTTC.

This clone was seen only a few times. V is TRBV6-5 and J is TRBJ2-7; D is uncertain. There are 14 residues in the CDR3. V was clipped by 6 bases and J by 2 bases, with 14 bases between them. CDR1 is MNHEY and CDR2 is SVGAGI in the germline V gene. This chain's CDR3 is CASRASPPPYEQYF. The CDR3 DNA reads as TGTGCCAGCAGAGCGTCACCACCCCCCTACGAGCAGTACTTC.

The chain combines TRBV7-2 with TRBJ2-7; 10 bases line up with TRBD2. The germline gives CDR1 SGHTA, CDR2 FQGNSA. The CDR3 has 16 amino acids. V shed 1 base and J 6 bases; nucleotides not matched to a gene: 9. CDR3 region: CASSLVGASGSIEQYF. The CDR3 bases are TGTGCCAGCAGCTTAGTGGGGGCTAGCGGGAGCATCGAGCAGTACTTC.